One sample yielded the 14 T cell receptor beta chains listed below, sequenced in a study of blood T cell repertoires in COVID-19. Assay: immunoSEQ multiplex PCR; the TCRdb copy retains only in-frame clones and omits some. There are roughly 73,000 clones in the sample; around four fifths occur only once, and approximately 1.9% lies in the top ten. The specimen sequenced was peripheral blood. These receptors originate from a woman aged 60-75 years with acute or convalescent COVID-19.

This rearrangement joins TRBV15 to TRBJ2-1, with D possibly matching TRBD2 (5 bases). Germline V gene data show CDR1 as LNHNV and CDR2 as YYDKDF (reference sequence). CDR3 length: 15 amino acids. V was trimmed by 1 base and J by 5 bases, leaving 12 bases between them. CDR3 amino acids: CATSRGETINNEQFF. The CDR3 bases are TGTGCCACCAGCAGAGGGGAGACTATCAACAATGAGCAGTTCTTC.

CDR3 bases: TGTGCCAGTAGTGCCTCCGGGACTAGCGGGGTTAATGAGCAGTTCTTC. This gives the protein CASSASGTSGVNEQFF. The J gene is TRBJ2-1, the V gene TRBV19; 13 bases are a match to TRBD2. The germline gives CDR1 LNHDA, CDR2 SQIVND (reference sequence). With 5 bases clipped from V and 7 bases from J, the junction kept 8 bases outside the gene matches. The CDR3 is made up of 16 amino acids. The full variable domain, completed using reference TRBV19 and TRBJ2-1, is DGGITQSPKYLFRKEGQNVTLSCEQNLNHDAMYWYRQDPGQGLRLIYYSQIVNDFQKGDIAEGYSVSREKKESFPLTVTSAQKNPTAFYLCASSASGTSGVNEQFFGPGTRLTVL.

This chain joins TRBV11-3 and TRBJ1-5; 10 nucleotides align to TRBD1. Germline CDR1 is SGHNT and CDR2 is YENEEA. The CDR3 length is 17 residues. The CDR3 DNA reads TGTCATGACCCTGGGACAGGGGCCCATGATAGCAATCAGCCCCAGCATTTT. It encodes CHDPGTGAHDSNQPQHF.

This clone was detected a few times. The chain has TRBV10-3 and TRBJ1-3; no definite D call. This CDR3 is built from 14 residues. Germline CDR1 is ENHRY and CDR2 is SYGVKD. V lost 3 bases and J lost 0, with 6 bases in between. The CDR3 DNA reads TGTGCCATCAGTGACGGGAGCTCTGGAAACACCATATATTTT. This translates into CAISDGSSGNTIYF.

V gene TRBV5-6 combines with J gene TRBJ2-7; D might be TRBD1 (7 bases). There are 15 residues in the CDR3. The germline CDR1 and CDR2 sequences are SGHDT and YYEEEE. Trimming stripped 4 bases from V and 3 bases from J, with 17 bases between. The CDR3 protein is CASSRVAGTDYEQYF. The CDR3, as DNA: TGTGCCAGCAGCCGGGTCGCGGGGACAGACTACGAGCAGTACTTC.

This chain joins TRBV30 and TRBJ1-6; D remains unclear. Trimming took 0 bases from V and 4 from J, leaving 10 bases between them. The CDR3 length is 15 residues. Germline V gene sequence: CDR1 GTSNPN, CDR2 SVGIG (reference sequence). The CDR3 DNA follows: TGTGCCTGGAGTGTAGAGGGTCCTTATAATTCACCCCTCCACTTT. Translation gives CAWSVEGPYNSPLHF.

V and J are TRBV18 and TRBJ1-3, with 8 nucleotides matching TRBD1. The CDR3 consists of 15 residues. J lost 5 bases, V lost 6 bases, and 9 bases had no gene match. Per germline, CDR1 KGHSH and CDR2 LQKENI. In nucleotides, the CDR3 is TGTGCCAGCTCCCTAGGACAGGGTGGACGAAACACCATATATTTT. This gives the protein CASSLGQGGRNTIYF. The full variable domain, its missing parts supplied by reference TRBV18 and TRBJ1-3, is NAGVMQNPRHLVRRRGQEARLRCSPMKGHSHVYWYRQLPEEGLKFMVYLQKENIIDESGMPKERFSAEFPKEGPSILRIQQVVRGDSAAYFCASSLGQGGRNTIYFGEGSWLTVV.

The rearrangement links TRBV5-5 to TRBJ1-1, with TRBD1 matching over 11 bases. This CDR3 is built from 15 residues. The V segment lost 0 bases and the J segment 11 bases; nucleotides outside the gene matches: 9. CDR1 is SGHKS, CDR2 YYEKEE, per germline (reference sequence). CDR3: CASSLVVGTGGRAFF. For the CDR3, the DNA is TGTGCCAGCAGCTTGGTAGTTGGGACAGGGGGACGGGCTTTCTTT.

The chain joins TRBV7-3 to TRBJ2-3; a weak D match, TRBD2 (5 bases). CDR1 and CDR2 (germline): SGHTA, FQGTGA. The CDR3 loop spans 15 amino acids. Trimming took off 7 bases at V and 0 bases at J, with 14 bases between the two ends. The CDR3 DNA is TGTGCCAGCACCCTAAGCGGTTATAGCACAGATACGCAGTATTTT. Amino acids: CASTLSGYSTDTQYF. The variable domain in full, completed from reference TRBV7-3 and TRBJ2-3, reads GAGVSQTPSNKVTEKGKYVELRCDPISGHTALYWYRQSLGQGPEFLIYFQGTGAADDSGLPNDRFFAVRPEGSVSTLKIQRTERGDSAVYLCASTLSGYSTDTQYFGPGTRLTVL.

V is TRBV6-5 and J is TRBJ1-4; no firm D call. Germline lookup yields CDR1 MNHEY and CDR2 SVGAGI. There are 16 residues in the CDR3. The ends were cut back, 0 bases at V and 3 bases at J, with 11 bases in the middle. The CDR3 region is CASSYSVRESNEKLFF. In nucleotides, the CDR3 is TGTGCCAGCAGTTACTCGGTCCGGGAATCTAATGAAAAACTGTTTTTT.

CDR3: CASSPLGTGGTEAFF. For the CDR3, the DNA is TGTGCCAGCAGCCCCCTTGGAACAGGGGGCACTGAAGCTTTCTTT. The V and J genes are TRBV3-1 (or the pseudogene TRBV3-2) and TRBJ1-1, with TRBD1 matching 8 bases. V was pared by 4 bases and J by 4 bases, with 8 bases of the junction left unmatched. The CDR3 extends over 15 amino acids. Germline V gene sequence: CDR1 LGHDT, CDR2 YNNKEL (reference sequence).

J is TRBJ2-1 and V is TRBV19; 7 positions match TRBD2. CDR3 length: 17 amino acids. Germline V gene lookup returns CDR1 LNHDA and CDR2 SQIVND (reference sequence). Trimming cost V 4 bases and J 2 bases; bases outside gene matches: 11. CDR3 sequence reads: CASSRGSGYETYNEQFF. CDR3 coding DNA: TGTGCCAGTAGTAGGGGTAGCGGGTATGAAACCTACAATGAGCAGTTCTTC.

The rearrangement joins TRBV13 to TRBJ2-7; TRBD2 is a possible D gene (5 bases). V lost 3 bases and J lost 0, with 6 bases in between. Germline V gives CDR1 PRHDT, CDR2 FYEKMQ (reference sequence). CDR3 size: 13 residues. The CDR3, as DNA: TGTGCCAGCAGCTTCCGGGACTCCTACGAGCAGTACTTC. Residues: CASSFRDSYEQYF.

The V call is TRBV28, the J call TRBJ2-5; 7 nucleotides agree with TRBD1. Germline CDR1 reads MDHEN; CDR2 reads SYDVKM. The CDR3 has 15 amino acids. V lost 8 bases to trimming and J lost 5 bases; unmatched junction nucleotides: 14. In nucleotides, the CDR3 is TGTGCCAGCGGTGGGCAGGGGGATGGAAGGGAGACCCAGTACTTC. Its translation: CASGGQGDGRETQYF.